The next 21 T cell receptor beta chains were all read from a single sample in a study of T cells in Graves' hyperthyroidism and ophthalmopathy. Amplification of TCR beta CDR3 regions was performed using RNA transcripts as template. HTBI primers were employed in a first-round RT-PCR of the TCR CDR3. TCRdb analysed the multiplex PCR reads with MiXCR anew, one entry per CDR3 protein. The sample yields roughly 750,000 distinct CDR3 sequences, around 15% seen once. The sample was blood. The receptors originated from a man aged 18 to 30 with Graves' hyperthyroidism.

There are many counts of this clonotype. This sequence joins TRBV10-3 and TRBJ1-1, with a possible D match to TRBD1 (6 bases). Germline loops: CDR1 ENHRY, CDR2 SYGVKD. The CDR3 loop spans 12 amino acids. Trimming removed 10 bases from V and 7 bases from J, with 16 bases in between. DNA of the CDR3: TGTGCCACCCGGGGACAAGCCTTTGAAGCTTTCTTT. The encoded protein is CATRGQAFEAFF.

Worth noting for this clonotype: A junction end diverges from the germline sequence, so it may reflect a read error. The chain uses TRBV10-3 and TRBJ1-1; D is unclear. Germline values: CDR1 ENHRY, CDR2 SYGVKD. The CDR3 totals 16 residues. CDR3 bases: TGTGACATCAGTGAGTGGGTGGGCAGCATGAACACTGAAGCTTTCTTT. This sequence encodes CDISEWVGSMNTEAFF.

The chain employs TRBV20-1 and TRBJ2-7; 8 bases map to TRBD1. Losses at the gene ends were 5 bases for V and 3 bases for J; bases not matched to a gene: 9. The CDR3 extends over 14 amino acids. Per germline, CDR1 DFQATT and CDR2 SNEGSKA (reference sequence). The CDR3 bases are TGCAGTGCTCTAGAACAGGGGGATAGCTACGAGCAGTACTTC. It yields the protein CSALEQGDSYEQYF.

The table lists this clonotype with many counts. V gene TRBV28 combines with J gene TRBJ2-4, with 8 bases fitting TRBD2. The CDR3 contains 14 residues. The V gene's germline CDR1 is MDHEN and CDR2 SYDVKM. V lost 2 bases and J lost 6; bases outside the gene matches: 3. As DNA, the CDR3 is TGTGCCAGCAGTTTAAACAGCGGGAGAAACATTCAGTACTTC. This codes for CASSLNSGRNIQYF.

The chain employs TRBV20-1 and TRBJ2-6; the D gene is possibly TRBD2 (5 bases). Germline CDR1 DFQATT, CDR2 SNEGSKA (reference sequence). The CDR3 runs 14 residues. V was trimmed by 3 bases and J by 2 bases, leaving 8 bases between them. CDR3 protein: CSARSSAGANVLTF. The CDR3 DNA reads TGCAGTGCTAGGAGTAGCGCTGGGGCCAACGTCCTGACTTTC.

This clonotype was observed a single time. This sequence may be a read error, since a much larger clone differs from it by one base. V usage is TRBV27 and J usage is TRBJ2-3; D uncertain. The end of the DNA fits TRBJ1-5 better, so the J call may be wrong. Germline V gene lookup returns CDR1 MNHEY and CDR2 SMNVEV (reference sequence). This CDR3 region has 13 residues. This CDR3 reads CASSFYYSDTQHF. The CDR3 DNA follows: TGTGCCAGCAGTTTTTACTACTCAGATACGCAGCATTTT.

This clonotype was observed a few times. This rearrangement joins TRBV28 to TRBJ2-6, with 7 bases aligning to TRBD2. CDR3 size: 18 residues. Germline loops: CDR1 MDHEN, CDR2 SYDVKM. The J segment lost 0 bases and the V segment lost 0 bases, leaving 5 bases of the junction unmatched. CDR3 coding DNA: TGTGCCAGCAGTTTATGGGCGGGAGTGACCTCTGGGGCCAACGTCCTGACTTTC. The encoded protein is CASSLWAGVTSGANVLTF.

There are a few counts of this clonotype. The chain links TRBV6-5 to TRBJ2-3; the match to TRBD2 covers 13 bases. Trimming cost V 2 bases and J 1 base; bases outside gene matches: 15. The CDR3 sequence is 21 residues long. Germline V CDR1 and CDR2: MNHEY, SVGAGI. The CDR3 sequence is CASSYPWTSGSRQSGTDTQYF. The DNA of the CDR3 is TGTGCCAGCAGTTACCCGTGGACTAGCGGGAGTCGGCAATCAGGCACAGATACGCAGTATTTT.

This clonotype was recorded at least ten times. This chain connects TRBV6-2 or TRBV6-3 to TRBJ2-7; D perhaps matches TRBD1 (6 bases). Trimming removed 8 bases at V and 4 bases at J, with 12 bases between. Germline V gene sequence: CDR1 MNHEY, CDR2 SVGEGT. The CDR3 loop spans 12 amino acids. The CDR3 reads CASGLRGYEQYF. The CDR3 DNA reads as TGTGCCAGCGGCCTCAGGGGTTACGAGCAGTACTTC.

The genes are TRBV30 and TRBJ2-7, with 11 bases lining up with TRBD2. CDR3 size: 14 residues. V gave up 5 bases and J gave up 6 bases; unmatched junction bases: 9. Germline V gene data show CDR1 as GTSNPN and CDR2 as SVGIG (reference sequence). CDR3 amino acids: CAWGISSGRTEQYF. The CDR3 DNA reads TGTGCCTGGGGCATTTCTAGCGGGAGGACCGAGCAGTACTTC.

Many counts were recorded for this clonotype. J is TRBJ2-7 and V is TRBV10-3; 7 nucleotides agree with TRBD1. Trimming at V came to 4 bases and at J to 2 bases, leaving 5 bases not matched to a gene. Germline CDR1 and CDR2: ENHRY and SYGVKD. The CDR3 sequence is 14 residues long. For the CDR3, the DNA is TGTGCCATCAGTGGGATAGGGGGCCCCTACGAGCAGTACTTC. The encoded protein is CAISGIGGPYEQYF.

This clonotype has at least ten counts. This chain uses TRBV6-2 or TRBV6-3 with TRBJ2-1; no definite D call. The V and J ends lost 0 bases and 7 bases respectively, with 7 bases between them. The germline gives CDR1 MNHEY, CDR2 SVGEGT. This CDR3 comprises 13 residues. The CDR3 loop is CASSYSMANEQFF. CDR3 nucleotides: TGTGCCAGCAGTTACTCGATGGCTAATGAGCAGTTCTTC.

This clonotype has more than one count but fewer than ten. This chain links TRBV12-3 or TRBV12-4 with TRBJ1-1; D gene unclear. V lost 5 bases to trimming and J lost 4 bases, with 11 bases between them. The CDR3 has 13 residues. CDR3 loop: CASSPTRFTEAFF. CDR3 bases: TGTGCCAGCAGTCCTACCCGGTTCACTGAAGCTTTCTTT.

The sample holds a few counts of this clonotype. The rearrangement uses TRBV3-1 and TRBJ1-5, with TRBD1 as a possible D gene (5 bases). Per germline, CDR1 LGHDT and CDR2 YNNKEL (reference sequence). With 4 bases removed from V and 8 bases from J, the gap between germline ends came to 18 bases. The CDR3 runs to 15 residues. The CDR3 DNA follows: TGTGCCAGCAGCCTTGGGACGGACGACCTGGAGCCCCAGCATTTT. Protein: CASSLGTDDLEPQHF.

This chain uses TRBV7-9 with TRBJ2-2; either TRBD1 or TRBD2 may fit D (5 bases each). CDR1 and CDR2 from the germline V gene are SEHNR and FQNEAQ (reference sequence). V gave up 7 bases and J gave up 1 base, with 16 bases separating them. CDR3 length: 16 amino acids. The DNA for the CDR3 is TGTGCCAGCACCATCTTAGGGACGGTGAACACCGGGGAGCTGTTTTTT. This codes for CASTILGTVNTGELFF.

The chain has TRBV18 and TRBJ2-7; perhaps TRBD1 as D (6 bases). V shed 2 bases and J shed 3 bases, with 17 bases lying between them. CDR1 KGHSH and CDR2 LQKENI come from the germline V gene. CDR3 length: 16 amino acids. CDR3 sequence (DNA): TGTGCCAGCTCACCAGTGGGAAGGACAGCACTCTACGAGCAGTACTTC. Translating it yields CASSPVGRTALYEQYF. The full variable domain, in which reference TRBV18 and TRBJ2-7 provide the parts outside the CDR3, is NAGVMQNPRHLVRRRGQEARLRCSPMKGHSHVYWYRQLPEEGLKFMVYLQKENIIDESGMPKERFSAEFPKEGPSILRIQQVVRGDSAAYFCASSPVGRTALYEQYFGPGTRLTVT.

V and J are TRBV30 and TRBJ1-3; D remains ambiguous. This CDR3 is 12 amino acids long. In germline, CDR1 is GTSNPN, CDR2 SVGIG (reference sequence). The ends were cut back, 4 bases at V and 3 bases at J, with 7 bases in the middle. The CDR3 loop reads CAWTVNGNTIYF. DNA of the CDR3: TGTGCCTGGACGGTTAATGGAAACACCATATATTTT.

This clonotype appeared a few times. The chain is built from TRBV7-3 and TRBJ2-5, with a possible D match to TRBD2 (5 bases). Between the trimmed V and J ends, which lost 5 bases and 3 bases, there was a span of 16 bases. The CDR3 sequence is 15 residues long. Germline V CDR1 and CDR2: SGHTA, FQGTGA. For the CDR3, the DNA is TGTGCCAGCAGCGCCTTCGGAGGCGCCGAAGAGACCCAGTACTTC. Protein sequence: CASSAFGGAEETQYF. The variable domain in full, with the rest retrieved from reference TRBV7-3 and TRBJ2-5, is GAGVSQTPSNKVTEKGKYVELRCDPISGHTALYWYRQSLGQGPEFLIYFQGTGAADDSGLPNDRFFAVRPEGSVSTLKIQRTERGDSAVYLCASSAFGGAEETQYFGPGTRLLVL.

This clonotype came up many times. The chain joins TRBV7-3 to TRBJ2-3, with 14 bases identical to TRBD2. V shed 6 bases and J 3 bases; nucleotides not matched to a gene: 8. Germline V CDR1 and CDR2: SGHTA, FQGTGA. The CDR3 extends over 17 amino acids. The CDR3 DNA follows: TGTGCCAGCAGTTCCCGCGGGACTAGCGGGAGAACAGATACGCAGTATTTT. Translation gives CASSSRGTSGRTDTQYF.

Ten or more counts support this clonotype. This chain links TRBV28 with TRBJ2-5; tentatively, D is TRBD1 or TRBD2 (5 bases each). Germline CDR1 reads MDHEN; CDR2 reads SYDVKM. Trimming removed 3 bases at V and 0 bases at J, with 11 bases between. The CDR3 runs to 15 residues. CDR3 region: CASSLYGTYQETQYF. The CDR3, as DNA: TGTGCCAGCAGTTTGTACGGGACCTACCAAGAGACCCAGTACTTC.

To note about this clonotype: Sequence at one end of the junction differs from germline and may be a read error. The chain recombines TRBV4-3 with TRBJ1-1; tentatively, D is TRBD1 (5 bases). Germline CDR1 reads LGHNA; CDR2 reads YSLEER. This CDR3 has 14 residues. The CDR3 loop is CASSSRGKNIEAFF. The CDR3 DNA sequence: TGCGCCAGCAGCAGCCGGGGCAAGAACATTGAAGCTTTCTTT.